This T cell receptor beta chain was documented in a study of cytomegalovirus exposure and HLA in healthy donors. Looking at the study overall: The same platform was used for the 100 to 150 validation repertoires and the approximately 670 first-cohort repertoires, a later analysis reported. Study results and caveats: Reported results showed that the classifier diagnosed cytomegalovirus status with high specificity and sensitivity. Cytomegalovirus association was assigned to around 150 TCR beta chains.

Sequenced by immunoSEQ multiplex PCR; TCRdb stores in-frame clones only, minus some. The data hold about 140,000 clones, with roughly 90% observed a single time. The V and J ends lost 2 bases and 3 bases respectively, with 8 bases between them. The CDR3 spans 13 residues. From germline, CDR1 is MNHNY and CDR2 SVGAGI (reference sequence). Note on this clone: Its antigen is currently unknown.

Sequenced sample: PBMCs. The TCR was taken from a man between 18 and 35 years old in good health and CMV-seronegative. This chain uses TRBV6-6 with TRBJ2-7; D unresolved. CDR3 region: CASSYLEVYEQYV. CDR3 in DNA: TGTGCCAGCAGTTACCTAGAGGTCTACGAGCAGTACGTC.